Below are 31 T cell receptor beta chains sequenced from a single sample in a study of brain T cells in children with intractable seizures. The data were produced by immunoSEQ multiplex PCR, yet TCRdb's version contains in-frame clones alone and is incomplete. The sample has 78,000 or so clones; under 95% are singletons. The specimen was peripheral blood, collected at surgery. The receptors originated from a girl aged 2-10 years with Rasmussen encephalitis and intractable seizures.

The CDR3 is CASSSRGDSTGELFF. In DNA, the CDR3 is TGTGCCAGCAGTTCGCGGGGGGATAGCACCGGGGAGCTGTTTTTT. The genes are TRBV27 and TRBJ2-2; 8 positions agree with TRBD2. Losses at the gene ends were 4 bases for V and 4 bases for J; bases not matched to a gene: 5. This CDR3 has 15 amino acids. CDR1 is MNHEY, CDR2 SMNVEV, per germline (reference sequence).

The chain carries TRBV5-6 and TRBJ1-1, with no clear D. Germline V gene lookup returns CDR1 SGHDT and CDR2 YYEEEE. CDR3 size: 12 residues. V was cut by 2 bases and J by 1 base, with 3 bases left in between. The CDR3 region has the DNA TGTGCCAGCAGCTTTTCGAACACTGAAGCTTTCTTT. As protein: CASSFSNTEAFF.

The rearrangement links TRBV21-1 to TRBJ1-5; the D call in the table, TRBD1, was not verified against the DNA. TRBV21-1 is classified as a pseudogene. CDR3 length: 13 amino acids. The CDR3 is CASRDREKQPQHF. In DNA, the CDR3 is TGTGCCAGCAGGGACAGGGAGAAGCAGCCCCAGCATTTT.

This chain joins TRBV5-6 and TRBJ2-7; 8 nucleotides line up with TRBD1. The CDR3 totals 15 residues. CDR1 is SGHDT and CDR2 is YYEEEE in the germline V gene. With 5 bases clipped from V and 2 bases from J, the junction kept 9 bases outside the gene matches. The DNA for the CDR3 is TGTGCCAGCAGGGTCCGGGACAGGATAACCTACGAGCAGTACTTC. This sequence encodes CASRVRDRITYEQYF.

The chain employs TRBV3-1 (or the pseudogene TRBV3-2) and TRBJ2-1; weak D call: TRBD2 (8 bases). Germline CDR1 is LGHDT and CDR2 is YNNKEL (reference sequence). V shed 0 bases and J shed 6 bases, with 21 bases lying between them. CDR3 size: 18 residues. This chain's CDR3 is CASSQDPQGGGGTNEQFF. The CDR3 bases are TGTGCCAGCAGCCAAGACCCTCAGGGGGGCGGGGGGACCAATGAGCAGTTCTTC.

The chain couples TRBV12-3 or TRBV12-4 to TRBJ2-7; TRBD1 agrees at 9 bases. Trimming took 5 bases from V and 6 from J; bases not matched to a gene: 5. CDR3 size: 13 residues. The CDR3 coding sequence is TGTGCCAGCAGTCGGACAGGGGTGGGCGAGCAGTACTTC. Translation gives CASSRTGVGEQYF.

This clone was seen once. This sequence joins TRBV3-1 (or the pseudogene TRBV3-2) and TRBJ2-7; no clear D. The germline V gene encodes CDR1 LGHDT and CDR2 YNNKEL (reference sequence). V dropped 3 bases and J dropped 5 bases, with 11 bases sitting between them. The CDR3 spans 13 residues. CDR3 protein: CASSQFPANEQYF. In DNA form, the CDR3 reads TGTGCCAGCAGCCAGTTCCCCGCGAACGAGCAGTACTTC.

The chain joins TRBV19 to TRBJ2-1; no reliable D call. Trimming stripped 7 bases from V and 4 bases from J, with 17 bases between. Germline CDR1 LNHDA, CDR2 SQIVND (reference sequence). The CDR3 sequence is 15 residues long. CDR3 nucleotides: TGTGCCAGTACCCCCATCCCCATTAGATACAATGAGCAGTTCTTC. It yields the protein CASTPIPIRYNEQFF. The full variable domain, its missing parts supplied by reference TRBV19 and TRBJ2-1, is DGGITQSPKYLFRKEGQNVTLSCEQNLNHDAMYWYRQDPGQGLRLIYYSQIVNDFQKGDIAEGYSVSREKKESFPLTVTSAQKNPTAFYLCASTPIPIRYNEQFFGPGTRLTVL.

V is TRBV27 and J is TRBJ2-2; D not certain. V was pared by 5 bases and J by 0 bases, with 4 bases between. The CDR3 runs 13 residues. In germline, CDR1 is MNHEY, CDR2 SMNVEV (reference sequence). The DNA for the CDR3 is TGTGCCAGCAGTCCCTCGAACACCGGGGAGCTGTTTTTT. As protein: CASSPSNTGELFF.

This chain uses TRBV6-5 with TRBJ1-2; possible D gene TRBD1, 6 bases. This CDR3 has 12 amino acids. V gave up 7 bases and J gave up 6 bases, with 12 bases separating them. Germline V lookup: CDR1 MNHEY, CDR2 SVGAGI. CDR3 DNA: TGTGCCAGCAACGTGGGGGGGCATGGCTACACCTTC. It translates to CASNVGGHGYTF.

In DNA form, the CDR3 reads TGTGCCAGCAGCCTGACTTCCTACAATGAGCAGTTCTTC. It encodes CASSLTSYNEQFF. The chain recombines TRBV28 with TRBJ2-1; D remains ambiguous. Trimming stripped 6 bases from V and 1 base from J, with 7 bases between. This CDR3 is built from 13 residues. Germline CDR1 is MDHEN and CDR2 is SYDVKM.

V usage is TRBV6-5 and J usage is TRBJ1-2; TRBD1 matches at 7 bases. The CDR3 runs to 15 residues. CDR1 MNHEY and CDR2 SVGAGI come from the germline V gene. Trimming removed 3 bases from V and 5 bases from J; junction bases left unmatched: 9. CDR3 sequence: CASSYSGGGTYGYTF. As DNA, the CDR3 is TGTGCCAGCAGTTATTCGGGAGGGGGCACATATGGCTACACCTTC.

The rearrangement links TRBV7-9 to TRBJ2-2; D might be TRBD1 (5 bases). The CDR3 extends over 12 amino acids. Looked up from germline, CDR1 is SEHNR and CDR2 is FQNEAQ (reference sequence). Deletions cut 4 bases from V and 6 bases from J, with 6 bases between. This CDR3 reads CASSYRSGELFF. The DNA for the CDR3 is TGTGCCAGCAGCTACAGGTCCGGGGAGCTGTTTTTT.

This chain links TRBV9 with TRBJ1-1, with no clear D. Germline CDR1 SGDLS, CDR2 YYNGEE. Deletions cut 0 bases from V and 0 bases from J, with 9 bases between. The CDR3 is 15 amino acids. The CDR3 nucleotides are TGTGCCAGCAGCGTAGGGGGAGTTTTGAACACTGAAGCTTTCTTT. Amino acids: CASSVGGVLNTEAFF.

This sequence joins TRBV18 and TRBJ1-3, with 8 positions matching TRBD1. The CDR3 covers 17 residues. Trimming cost V 0 bases and J 10 bases; bases outside gene matches: 14. CDR1 is KGHSH and CDR2 is LQKENI in the germline V gene. The CDR3 bases are TGTGCCAGCTCACCACCGGGGGAAGGACGACAGGGGCGGACCATATATTTT. It codes for CASSPPGEGRQGRTIYF.

The gene calls are TRBV3-1 (or the pseudogene TRBV3-2) and TRBJ2-3, with TRBD1 as a possible D gene (7 bases). Germline V gene lookup returns CDR1 LGHDT and CDR2 YNNKEL (reference sequence). CDR3 length: 14 amino acids. The germline V and J ends were trimmed by 4 bases and 2 bases, with 10 bases remaining between them. CDR3 loop: CASSRRGVTDTQYF. The CDR3 DNA is TGTGCCAGCAGCCGCAGGGGGGTCACAGATACGCAGTATTTT.

This chain connects TRBV19 to TRBJ1-5; 11 bases agree with TRBD1. Losses at the gene ends were 5 bases for V and 6 bases for J; bases not matched to a gene: 9. This CDR3 contains 16 residues. Germline CDR1 LNHDA, CDR2 SQIVND (reference sequence). CDR3 coding DNA: TGTGCCAGTAGTTTTACGCGGGACAGGGGGGGTCAGCCCCAGCATTTT. This codes for CASSFTRDRGGQPQHF.

This rearrangement joins TRBV4-1 to TRBJ2-2, with D unclear. Deletions cut 1 base from V and 0 bases from J, with 9 bases between. The CDR3 has 16 amino acids. CDR1 MGHRA and CDR2 YSYEKL come from the germline V gene. The CDR3 loop reads CASSQAQAPNTGELFF. CDR3 nucleotide sequence: TGCGCCAGCAGCCAAGCTCAGGCGCCGAACACCGGGGAGCTGTTTTTT.

This chain joins TRBV7-2 and TRBJ1-3; 7 bases agree with TRBD1. This CDR3 has 16 amino acids. Germline values: CDR1 SGHTA, CDR2 FQGNSA. Trimming removed 3 bases from V and 4 bases from J; junction bases left unmatched: 9. The CDR3 DNA follows: TGTGCCAGCAGCTTCACTCCAGGGGGAGCAGGAAACACCATATATTTT. It specifies CASSFTPGGAGNTIYF.

This clone was found once. The CDR3 spells CASSPLFPLGGGTDTQYF. The CDR3 DNA is TGTGCCAGCAGTCCCCTCTTCCCCCTCGGCGGGGGGACAGATACGCAGTATTTT. This chain joins TRBV28 and TRBJ2-3; 8 nucleotides align to TRBD2. This CDR3 spans 18 amino acids. V shed 5 bases and J 3 bases; nucleotides not matched to a gene: 16. Germline lookup yields CDR1 MDHEN and CDR2 SYDVKM. The full variable domain, in which reference TRBV28 and TRBJ2-3 provide the parts outside the CDR3, is DVKVTQSSRYLVKRTGEKVFLECVQDMDHENMFWYRQDPGLGLRLIYFSYDVKMKEKGDIPEGYSVSREKKERFSLILESASTNQTSMYLCASSPLFPLGGGTDTQYFGPGTRLTVL.

The chain is built from TRBV6-5 and TRBJ1-6; TRBD1 is a possible D gene (5 bases). This CDR3 is 15 amino acids long. Trimming shortened V by 6 bases and J by 10 bases, and 19 bases separated the two germline ends. Germline V lookup: CDR1 MNHEY, CDR2 SVGAGI. The DNA of the CDR3 is TGTGCCAGCAGCGCCCTCGGCCAGGGTGAATCACCCCTCCACTTT. This sequence encodes CASSALGQGESPLHF.

This chain connects TRBV6-4 to TRBJ1-1; possible D gene TRBD1, 5 bases. Trimming stripped 6 bases from V and 2 bases from J, with 13 bases between. Germline values: CDR1 MRHNA, CDR2 SNTAGT. The CDR3 covers 14 residues. In nucleotides, the CDR3 is TGTGCCAGCAGAAAGGGGTTTGGAAACACTGAAGCTTTCTTT. Protein: CASRKGFGNTEAFF.

The CDR3 sequence: CASSPQGLRSGNTIYF. CDR3 sequence (DNA): TGTGCCAGCAGCCCACAGGGACTGCGCTCTGGAAACACCATATATTTT. The chain joins TRBV7-2 to TRBJ1-3; D might be TRBD1 (6 bases). Germline V gene lookup returns CDR1 SGHTA and CDR2 FQGNSA. The V end lost 5 bases, the J end lost 0 bases, and 14 bases lay between the germline ends. There are 16 residues in the CDR3.

The V call is TRBV18, the J call TRBJ2-3; 7 bases line up with TRBD1. Trimming at V came to 4 bases and at J to 0 bases, leaving 4 bases not matched to a gene. Germline V lookup: CDR1 KGHSH, CDR2 LQKENI. The CDR3 is 15 residues long. CDR3 DNA: TGTGCCAGCTCACAAACAGGGGCTAGCACAGATACGCAGTATTTT. Its protein is CASSQTGASTDTQYF.

The J gene is TRBJ2-3, the V gene TRBV7-2; 10 bases map to TRBD2. This CDR3 comprises 16 residues. The V and J ends lost 5 bases and 5 bases, in that order; junction bases with no gene match: 10. Germline V gene sequence: CDR1 SGHTA, CDR2 FQGNSA. The CDR3 region is CASSHPLAGIVDTQYF. The DNA of the CDR3 is TGTGCCAGCAGCCATCCACTAGCGGGGATCGTAGATACGCAGTATTTT. The whole variable domain, filled in from reference TRBV7-2 and TRBJ2-3, reads GAGVSQSPSNKVTEKGKDVELRCDPISGHTALYWYRQSLGQGLEFLIYFQGNSAPDKSGLPSDRFSAERTGGSVSTLTIQRTQQEDSAVYLCASSHPLAGIVDTQYFGPGTRLTVL.

This clone was seen once. The rearrangement links TRBV30 to TRBJ2-7, with a possible D match to TRBD1 (5 bases). The CDR3 has 13 amino acids. V was trimmed by 4 bases and J by 3 bases, leaving 13 bases between them. CDR1 and CDR2 from the germline V gene are GTSNPN and SVGIG (reference sequence). CDR3: CAWTYRQGYEQYF. CDR3 nucleotide sequence: TGTGCCTGGACATACCGTCAGGGCTACGAGCAGTACTTC.

The rearrangement uses TRBV18 and TRBJ2-1; TRBD2 matches at 11 bases. There are 16 residues in the CDR3. Germline V CDR1 and CDR2: KGHSH, LQKENI. Trimming took 6 bases from V and 1 from J; bases not matched to a gene: 5. The CDR3 loop is CASSPTSGGSYNEQFF. The CDR3 nucleotides read TGTGCCAGCTCGCCTACTAGCGGGGGATCCTACAATGAGCAGTTCTTC. Variable domain in full (rest from reference TRBV18 and TRBJ2-1): NAGVMQNPRHLVRRRGQEARLRCSPMKGHSHVYWYRQLPEEGLKFMVYLQKENIIDESGMPKERFSAEFPKEGPSILRIQQVVRGDSAAYFCASSPTSGGSYNEQFFGPGTRLTVL.

The chain is built from TRBV28 and TRBJ2-7, with D perhaps being TRBD1 or TRBD2 (5 bases each). There are 13 residues in the CDR3. CDR1 is MDHEN and CDR2 is SYDVKM in the germline V gene. Trimming removed 8 bases at V and 0 bases at J, with 11 bases between. CDR3 residues: CASGDPPSYEQYF. CDR3 in DNA: TGTGCCAGCGGGGACCCGCCCTCCTACGAGCAGTACTTC. The complete variable domain, with remaining parts taken from reference TRBV28 and TRBJ2-7, reads DVKVTQSSRYLVKRTGEKVFLECVQDMDHENMFWYRQDPGLGLRLIYFSYDVKMKEKGDIPEGYSVSREKKERFSLILESASTNQTSMYLCASGDPPSYEQYFGPGTRLTVT.

This clone was counted a few times. The genes are TRBV19 and TRBJ1-2; D remains ambiguous. CDR3 size: 14 residues. Trimming stripped 7 bases from V and 1 base from J, with 13 bases between. Germline values: CDR1 LNHDA, CDR2 SQIVND (reference sequence). The CDR3 region is CASISESGNYGYTF. The CDR3 nucleotides read TGTGCCAGTATATCGGAGTCCGGTAACTATGGCTACACCTTC.

This clone occurred once. The chain employs TRBV11-2 and TRBJ1-2; TRBD1 matches 7 bases. This CDR3 contains 16 residues. Trimming cost V 5 bases and J 6 bases; bases outside gene matches: 15. Germline lookup yields CDR1 SGHAT and CDR2 FQNNGV. This CDR3 reads CASSLRSGDRGNGYTF. Here the CDR3 DNA reads TGTGCCAGCAGCCTCAGGTCGGGGGACAGAGGGAATGGCTACACCTTC.

V usage is TRBV3-1 (or the pseudogene TRBV3-2) and J usage is TRBJ2-4, with D perhaps TRBD1 or TRBD2 (5 bases each). Trimming cost V 0 bases and J 6 bases, with 12 bases left between them. The CDR3 runs 15 residues. The V gene's germline CDR1 is LGHDT and CDR2 YNNKEL (reference sequence). CDR3 sequence: CASSQDLGVRNIQYF. The CDR3 nucleotides read TGTGCCAGCAGCCAAGATCTGGGGGTTAGAAACATTCAGTACTTC.